This T cell receptor (beta chain) is drawn from a study of PD-1 blockade in classical Hodgkin lymphoma. Study observations and caveats: Repertoire differences lack defined causes, possibly disease activity or prior therapy.

The CDR3 totals 15 residues. Germline loops: CDR1 LNHNV, CDR2 YYDKDF (reference sequence). The V end lost 3 bases, the J end lost 6 bases, and 18 bases lay between the germline ends. Assay used: immunoSEQ multiplex PCR; TCRdb lists only in-frame clones, some missing. The repertoire consists of 20,000 to 30,000 clones, with 84% occurring once and the leading ten covering 6% to 6.5%. By share, this clone ranks as medium-sized. Its antigen is still unknown. Sample time point: cycle 4 day 1 (C4D1), after 6 weeks of nivolumab. Each patient experienced a relapse that followed autologous stem cell transplantation, and brentuximab vedotin exposure varied.

The specimen comprised peripheral blood mononuclear cells (PBMCs), sampled before the fourth cycle of nivolumab. The chain links TRBV15 to TRBJ2-7; D possibly corresponds to TRBD2 (6 bases). This TCR was recovered from a human donor with classical Hodgkin lymphoma. The chain's CDR3 is CATSRSLEGRGEQYF. In DNA, the CDR3 is TGTGCCACCAGCAGGTCCTTAGAAGGGCGGGGCGAGCAGTACTTC. Full variable domain (remainder filled in from reference TRBV15 and TRBJ2-7): DAMVIQNPRYQVTQFGKPVTLSCSQTLNHNVMYWYQQKSSQAPKLLFHYYDKDFNNEADTPDNFQSRRPNTSFCFLDIRSPGLGDTAMYLCATSRSLEGRGEQYFGPGTRLTVT.